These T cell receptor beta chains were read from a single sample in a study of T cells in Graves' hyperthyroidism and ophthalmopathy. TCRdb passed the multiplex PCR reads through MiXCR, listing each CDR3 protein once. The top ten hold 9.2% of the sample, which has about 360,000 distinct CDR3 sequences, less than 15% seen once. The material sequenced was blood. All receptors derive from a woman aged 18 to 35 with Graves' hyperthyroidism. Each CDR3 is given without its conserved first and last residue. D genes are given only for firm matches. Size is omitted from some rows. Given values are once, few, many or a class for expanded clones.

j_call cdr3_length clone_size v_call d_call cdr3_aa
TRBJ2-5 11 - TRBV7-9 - ASSLDWSKAQY
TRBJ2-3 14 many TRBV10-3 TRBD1 AITAGTGRGMDTQY
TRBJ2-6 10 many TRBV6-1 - ATQGGANVLT
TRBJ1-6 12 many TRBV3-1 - ASSQDHGNSPLH
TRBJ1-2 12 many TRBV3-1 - ASSPLIGAYGYT
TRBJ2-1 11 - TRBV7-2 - ASSLAGRNEQF
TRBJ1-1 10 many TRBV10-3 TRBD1 ATRDRGPEAF
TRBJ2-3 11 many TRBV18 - ASSPQVTDTQY
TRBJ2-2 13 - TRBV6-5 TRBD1 ASSSGTGGHGELF
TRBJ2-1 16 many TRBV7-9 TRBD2 ASSPGTSGGSSYNEQF
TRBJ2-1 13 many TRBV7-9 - ASSLGSAGVLEQF
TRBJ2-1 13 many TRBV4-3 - ASSQDRVSYNEQF
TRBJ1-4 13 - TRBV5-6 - ASSQEEGLGEKLF
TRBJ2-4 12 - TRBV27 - ASSLGGVGNIQY
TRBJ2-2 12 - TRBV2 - ASTEEGYTGELF
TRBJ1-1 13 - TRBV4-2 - ASSQDQSDVRKAF
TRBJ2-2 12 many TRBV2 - ASNYKGDTEELF
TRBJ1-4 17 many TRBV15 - ATSRGSGWQAGRSEKLF
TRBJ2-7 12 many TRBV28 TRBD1 ASGPGQGANEQY
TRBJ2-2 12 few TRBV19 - ASRSQSETGELF
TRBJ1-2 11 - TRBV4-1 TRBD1 ASSSQGEDGYT
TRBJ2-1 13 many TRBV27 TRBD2 ASSLWLADYNEQF
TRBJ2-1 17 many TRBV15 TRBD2 ATSRALAGLVRSRDEQF
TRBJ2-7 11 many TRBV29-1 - SASFPWAGEQY
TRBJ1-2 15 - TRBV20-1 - SARDRGKGGPNYGYT
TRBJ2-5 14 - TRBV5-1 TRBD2 ASRGTSGRSVETQY
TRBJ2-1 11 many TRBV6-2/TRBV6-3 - ASSYPSKGEQF
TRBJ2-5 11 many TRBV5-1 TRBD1 ASRLDRVETQY
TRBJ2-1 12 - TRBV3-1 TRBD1 ASRQGSSYNEQF
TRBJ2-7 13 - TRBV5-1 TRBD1 ASSLNGQGNGEQY
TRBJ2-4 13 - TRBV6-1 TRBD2 ASSPPSGGEGIQY
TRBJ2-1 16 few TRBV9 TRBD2 ASSPSGRDGGEGNEQF
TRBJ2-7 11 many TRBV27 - ASSLSGSYEQY
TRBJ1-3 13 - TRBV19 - ASSQRGLPGNTIY
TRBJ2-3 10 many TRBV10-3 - AISDGTDTQY
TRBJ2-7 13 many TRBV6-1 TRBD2 ASSPLAAGLSEQY
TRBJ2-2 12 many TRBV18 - ASSEGLHTGELF
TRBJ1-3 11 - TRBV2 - ASKGTSGNTIY
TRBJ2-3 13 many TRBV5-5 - ASSLDPGRADTQY
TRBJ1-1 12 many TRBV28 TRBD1 ASREGQGITEAF
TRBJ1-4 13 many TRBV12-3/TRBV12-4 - ASSSGGQLNEKLF
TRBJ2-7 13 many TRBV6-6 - ASSYSSTGLYEQY
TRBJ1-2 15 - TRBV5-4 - ASSLDPQRGLNYGYT
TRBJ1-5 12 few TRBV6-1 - ASISPVTDQPQH
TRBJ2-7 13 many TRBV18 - ASSPEAVADHEQY
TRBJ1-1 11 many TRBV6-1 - ASRSLGRPEAF
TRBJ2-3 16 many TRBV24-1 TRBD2 ATSRTSSGGEHTDTQY
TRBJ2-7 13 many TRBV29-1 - SVGSFQEPSYEQY
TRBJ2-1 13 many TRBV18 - ASSPPSPASDEQF
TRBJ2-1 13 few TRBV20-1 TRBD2 SAPKLAGVYNEQF
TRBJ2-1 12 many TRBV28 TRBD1 ASFPGQGYNEQF
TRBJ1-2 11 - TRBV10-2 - ASSDLVGYGYT